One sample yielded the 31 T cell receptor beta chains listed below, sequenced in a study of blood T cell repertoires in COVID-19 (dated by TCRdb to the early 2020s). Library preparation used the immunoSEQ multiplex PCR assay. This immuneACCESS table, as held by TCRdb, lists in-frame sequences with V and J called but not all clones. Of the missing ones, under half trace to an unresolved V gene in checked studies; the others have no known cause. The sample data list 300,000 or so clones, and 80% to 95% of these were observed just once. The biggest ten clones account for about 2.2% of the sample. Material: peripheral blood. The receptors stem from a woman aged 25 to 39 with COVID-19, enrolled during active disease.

The chain's CDR3 is CASSIVPGNQPQHF. CDR3 coding DNA: TGTGCCAGTAGTATAGTCCCGGGCAATCAGCCCCAGCATTTT. This chain connects TRBV19 to TRBJ1-5; D unresolved. Germline V gene data show CDR1 as LNHDA and CDR2 as SQIVND (reference sequence). With 1 base removed from V and 2 bases from J, the gap between germline ends came to 6 bases. The CDR3 is made up of 14 amino acids.

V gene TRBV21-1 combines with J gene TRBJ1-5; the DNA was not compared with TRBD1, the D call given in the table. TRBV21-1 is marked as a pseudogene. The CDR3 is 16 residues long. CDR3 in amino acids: CASGRTGAWSNQPQHF. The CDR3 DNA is TGTGCCAGCGGCCGGACAGGGGCTTGGAGCAATCAGCCCCAGCATTTT.

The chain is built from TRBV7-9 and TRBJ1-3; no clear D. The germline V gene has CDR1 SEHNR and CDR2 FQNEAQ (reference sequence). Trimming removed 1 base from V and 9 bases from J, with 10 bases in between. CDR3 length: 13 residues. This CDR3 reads CASSLEVAVTIYF. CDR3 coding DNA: TGTGCCAGCAGCTTAGAGGTAGCCGTCACCATATATTTT.

CDR3 coding DNA: TGTGCCAGCAGTTCCCCCTGGGGGGTTTACAATGAGCAGTTCTTC. This codes for CASSSPWGVYNEQFF. The chain is built from TRBV27 and TRBJ2-1; maybe TRBD2 (6 bases). V was pared by 4 bases and J by 4 bases, with 14 bases between. The CDR3 loop spans 15 amino acids. The V gene's germline CDR1 is MNHEY and CDR2 SMNVEV (reference sequence).

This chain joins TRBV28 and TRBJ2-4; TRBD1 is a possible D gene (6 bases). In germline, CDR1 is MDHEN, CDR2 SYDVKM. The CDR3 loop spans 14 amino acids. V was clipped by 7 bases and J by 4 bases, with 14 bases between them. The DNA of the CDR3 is TGTGCCAGCACCGAACAGGACAGTAAAAACATTCAGTACTTC. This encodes CASTEQDSKNIQYF.

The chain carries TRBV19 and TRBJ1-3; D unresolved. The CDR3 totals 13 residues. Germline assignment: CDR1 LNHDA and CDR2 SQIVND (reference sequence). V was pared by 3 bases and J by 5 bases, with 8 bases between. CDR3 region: CASSIDIRNTIYF. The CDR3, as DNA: TGTGCCAGTAGTATCGACATAAGAAACACCATATATTTT.

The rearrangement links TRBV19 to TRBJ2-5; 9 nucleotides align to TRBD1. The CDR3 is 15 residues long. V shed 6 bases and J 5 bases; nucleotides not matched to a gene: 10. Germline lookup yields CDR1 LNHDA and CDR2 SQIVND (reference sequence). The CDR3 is CASRSGTGFGETQYF. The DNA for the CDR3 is TGTGCCAGTAGGTCCGGGACAGGGTTCGGGGAGACCCAGTACTTC. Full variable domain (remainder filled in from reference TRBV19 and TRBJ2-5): DGGITQSPKYLFRKEGQNVTLSCEQNLNHDAMYWYRQDPGQGLRLIYYSQIVNDFQKGDIAEGYSVSREKKESFPLTVTSAQKNPTAFYLCASRSGTGFGETQYFGPGTRLLVL.

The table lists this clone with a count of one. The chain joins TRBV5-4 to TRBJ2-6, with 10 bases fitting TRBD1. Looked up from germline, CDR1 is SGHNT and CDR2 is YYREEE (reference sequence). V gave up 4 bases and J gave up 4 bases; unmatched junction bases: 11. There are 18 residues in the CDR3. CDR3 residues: CASSHRTGQGSGANVLTF. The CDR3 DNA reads TGTGCCAGCAGCCACCGAACGGGACAGGGGTCCGGGGCCAACGTCCTGACTTTC.

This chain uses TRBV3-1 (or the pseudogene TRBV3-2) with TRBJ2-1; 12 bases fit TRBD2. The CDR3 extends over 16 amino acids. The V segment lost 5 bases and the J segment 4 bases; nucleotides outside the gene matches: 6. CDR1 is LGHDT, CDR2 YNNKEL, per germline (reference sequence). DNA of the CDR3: TGTGCCAGCAGCGGAAACGGACTAGCGGGATACAATGAGCAGTTCTTC. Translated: CASSGNGLAGYNEQFF.

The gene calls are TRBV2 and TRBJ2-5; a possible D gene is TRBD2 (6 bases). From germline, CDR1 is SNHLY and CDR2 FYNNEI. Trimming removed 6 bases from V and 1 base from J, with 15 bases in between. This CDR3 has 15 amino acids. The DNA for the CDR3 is TGTGCCAGCAGGGGGGTAGCGGCAACCCAAGAGACCCAGTACTTC. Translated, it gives CASRGVAATQETQYF.

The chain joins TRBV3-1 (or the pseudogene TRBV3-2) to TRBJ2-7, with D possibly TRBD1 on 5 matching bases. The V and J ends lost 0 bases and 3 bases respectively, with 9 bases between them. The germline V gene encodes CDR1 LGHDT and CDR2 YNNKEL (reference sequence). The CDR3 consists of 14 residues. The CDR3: CASSQDSRGYEQYF. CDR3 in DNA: TGTGCCAGCAGCCAAGACAGTAGGGGCTACGAGCAGTACTTC.

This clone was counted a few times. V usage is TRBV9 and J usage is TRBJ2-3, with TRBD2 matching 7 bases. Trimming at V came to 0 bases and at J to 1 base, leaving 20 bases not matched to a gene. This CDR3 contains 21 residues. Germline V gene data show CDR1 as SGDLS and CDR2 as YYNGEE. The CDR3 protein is CASSVDGRGSKAGFRTDTQYF. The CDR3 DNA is TGTGCCAGCAGCGTAGATGGGCGGGGGAGCAAAGCAGGGTTCCGCACAGATACGCAGTATTTT.

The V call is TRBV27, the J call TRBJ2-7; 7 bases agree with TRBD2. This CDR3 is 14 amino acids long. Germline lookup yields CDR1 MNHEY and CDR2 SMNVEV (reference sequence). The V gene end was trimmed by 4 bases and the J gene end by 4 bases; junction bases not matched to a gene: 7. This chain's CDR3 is CASSSGLVHYEQYF. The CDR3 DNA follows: TGTGCCAGCAGTTCCGGACTAGTGCATTACGAGCAGTACTTC.

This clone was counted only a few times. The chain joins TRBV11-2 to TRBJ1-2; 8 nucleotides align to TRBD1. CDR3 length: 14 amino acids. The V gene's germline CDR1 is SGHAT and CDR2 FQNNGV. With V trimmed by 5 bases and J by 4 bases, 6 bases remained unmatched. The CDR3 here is CASSASTGVYGYTF. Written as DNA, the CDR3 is TGTGCCAGCAGCGCCTCGACAGGGGTCTATGGCTACACCTTC.

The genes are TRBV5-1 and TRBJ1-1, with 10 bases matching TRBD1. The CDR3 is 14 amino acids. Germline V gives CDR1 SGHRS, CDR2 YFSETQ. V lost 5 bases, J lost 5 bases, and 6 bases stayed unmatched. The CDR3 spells CASSKTGGSTEAFF. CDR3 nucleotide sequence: TGCGCCAGCAGTAAGACAGGGGGCTCGACTGAAGCTTTCTTT. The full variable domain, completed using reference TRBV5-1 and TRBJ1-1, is KAGVTQTPRYLIKTRGQQVTLSCSPISGHRSVSWYQQTPGQGLQFLFEYFSETQRNKGNFPGRFSGRQFSNSRSEMNVSTLELGDSALYLCASSKTGGSTEAFFGQGTRLTVV.

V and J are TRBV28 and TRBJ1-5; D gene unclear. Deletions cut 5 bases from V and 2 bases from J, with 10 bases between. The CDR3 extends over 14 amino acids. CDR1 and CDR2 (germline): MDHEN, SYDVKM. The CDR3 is CASSRVTGNQPQHF. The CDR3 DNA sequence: TGTGCCAGCAGTCGGGTGACGGGCAATCAGCCCCAGCATTTT.

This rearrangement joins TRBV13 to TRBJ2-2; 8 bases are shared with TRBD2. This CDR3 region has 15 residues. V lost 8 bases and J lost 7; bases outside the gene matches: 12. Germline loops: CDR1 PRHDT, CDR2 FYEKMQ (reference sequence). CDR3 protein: CASFMAGGQGGELFF. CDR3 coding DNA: TGTGCCAGCTTTATGGCGGGGGGCCAAGGCGGGGAGCTGTTTTTT.

The CDR3 coding sequence is TGCAGCGTCACAGGGGTAGGCACTGAAGCTTTCTTT. It translates to CSVTGVGTEAFF. V usage is TRBV29-1 and J usage is TRBJ1-1; 7 bases align to TRBD1. The CDR3 runs 12 residues. V lost 6 bases, J lost 4 bases, and 5 bases stayed unmatched. Germline CDR1 is SQVTM and CDR2 is ANQGSEA.

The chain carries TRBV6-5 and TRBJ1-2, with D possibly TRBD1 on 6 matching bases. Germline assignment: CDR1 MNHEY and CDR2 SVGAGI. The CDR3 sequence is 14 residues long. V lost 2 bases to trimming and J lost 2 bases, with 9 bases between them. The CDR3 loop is CASSYRGQNYGYTF. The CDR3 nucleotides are TGTGCCAGCAGTTACCGCGGACAGAACTATGGCTACACCTTC.

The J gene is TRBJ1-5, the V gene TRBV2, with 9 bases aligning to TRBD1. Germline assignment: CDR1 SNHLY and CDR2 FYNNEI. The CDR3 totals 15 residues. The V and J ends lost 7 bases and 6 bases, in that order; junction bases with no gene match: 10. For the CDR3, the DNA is TGTGCCAGCATGCCCGGACAGGGGATCTCTCAGCCCCAGCATTTT. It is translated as CASMPGQGISQPQHF. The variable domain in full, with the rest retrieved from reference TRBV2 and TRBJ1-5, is EPEVTQTPSHQVTQMGQEVILRCVPISNHLYFYWYRQILGQKVEFLVSFYNNEISEKSEIFDDQFSVERPDGSNFTLKIRSTKLEDSAMYFCASMPGQGISQPQHFGDGTRLSIL.

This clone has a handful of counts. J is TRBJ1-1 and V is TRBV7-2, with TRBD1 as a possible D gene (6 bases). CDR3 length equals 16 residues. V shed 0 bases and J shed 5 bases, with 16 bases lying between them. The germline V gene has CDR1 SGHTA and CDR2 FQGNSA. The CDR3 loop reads CASSLAGVTGITEAFF. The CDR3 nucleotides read TGTGCCAGCAGCTTAGCGGGGGTCACAGGGATAACTGAAGCTTTCTTT.

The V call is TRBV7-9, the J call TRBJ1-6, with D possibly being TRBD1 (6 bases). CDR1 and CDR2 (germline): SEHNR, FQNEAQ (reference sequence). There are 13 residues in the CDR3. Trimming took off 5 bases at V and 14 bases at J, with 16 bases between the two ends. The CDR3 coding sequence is TGTGCCAGCAGCCTCCTTGGACAGCCGTCCCTCCACTTT. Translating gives CASSLLGQPSLHF.

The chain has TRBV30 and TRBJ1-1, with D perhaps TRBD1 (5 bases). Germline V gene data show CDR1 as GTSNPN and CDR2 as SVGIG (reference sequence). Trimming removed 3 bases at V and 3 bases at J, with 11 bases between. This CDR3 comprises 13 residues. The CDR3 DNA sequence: TGTGCCTGGAGCGCACAGGCTTACACTGAAGCTTTCTTT. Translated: CAWSAQAYTEAFF.

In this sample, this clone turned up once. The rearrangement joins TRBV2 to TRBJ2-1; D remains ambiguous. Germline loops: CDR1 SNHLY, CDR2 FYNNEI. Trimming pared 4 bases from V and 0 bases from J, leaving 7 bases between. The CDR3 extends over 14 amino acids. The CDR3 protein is CASSARSSYNEQFF. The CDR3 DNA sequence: TGTGCCAGCAGTGCTCGGAGCTCCTACAATGAGCAGTTCTTC.

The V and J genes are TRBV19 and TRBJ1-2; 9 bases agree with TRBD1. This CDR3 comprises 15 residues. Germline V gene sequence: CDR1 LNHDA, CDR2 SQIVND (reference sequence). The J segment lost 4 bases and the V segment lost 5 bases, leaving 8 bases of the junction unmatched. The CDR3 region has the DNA TGTGCCAGTAGTCCGGGACAGGGACCCTCCTATGGCTACACCTTC. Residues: CASSPGQGPSYGYTF.

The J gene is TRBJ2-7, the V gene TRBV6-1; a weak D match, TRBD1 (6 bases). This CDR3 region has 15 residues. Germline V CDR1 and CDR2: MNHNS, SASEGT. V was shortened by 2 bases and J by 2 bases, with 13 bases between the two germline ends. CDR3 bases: TGTGCCAGCAGTGAAAGAAGGGGGACCGCCTACGAGCAGTACTTC. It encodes CASSERRGTAYEQYF.

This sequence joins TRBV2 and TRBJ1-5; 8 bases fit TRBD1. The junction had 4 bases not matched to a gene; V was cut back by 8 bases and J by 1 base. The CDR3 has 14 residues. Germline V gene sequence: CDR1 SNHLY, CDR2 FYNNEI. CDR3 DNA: TGTGCCAGCCAGGACAGGGTGAGCAATCAGCCCCAGCATTTT. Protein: CASQDRVSNQPQHF.

DNA of the CDR3: TGTGCCAGCAGCCCTTCCGGTGGGACAGGGTTTAACTATGGCTACACCTTC. Its translation is CASSPSGGTGFNYGYTF. The chain carries TRBV27 and TRBJ1-2; 9 bases align to TRBD1. Unmatched junction bases numbered 12, after V lost 6 bases and J lost 1 base. CDR1 is MNHEY and CDR2 is SMNVEV in the germline V gene (reference sequence). This CDR3 has 17 amino acids.

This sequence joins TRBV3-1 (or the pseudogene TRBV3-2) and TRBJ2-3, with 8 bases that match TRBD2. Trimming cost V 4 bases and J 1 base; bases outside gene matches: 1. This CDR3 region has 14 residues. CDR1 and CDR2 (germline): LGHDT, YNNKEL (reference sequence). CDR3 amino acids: CASSRREGTDTQYF. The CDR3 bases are TGTGCCAGCAGCCGGCGGGAGGGCACAGATACGCAGTATTTT.

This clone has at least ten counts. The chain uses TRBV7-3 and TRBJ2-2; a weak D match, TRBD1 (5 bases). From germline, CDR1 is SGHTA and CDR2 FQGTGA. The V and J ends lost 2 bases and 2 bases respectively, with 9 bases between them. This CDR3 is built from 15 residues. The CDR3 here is CASSLGDRNTGELFF. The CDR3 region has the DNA TGTGCCAGCAGCTTAGGAGACAGAAACACCGGGGAGCTGTTTTTT.

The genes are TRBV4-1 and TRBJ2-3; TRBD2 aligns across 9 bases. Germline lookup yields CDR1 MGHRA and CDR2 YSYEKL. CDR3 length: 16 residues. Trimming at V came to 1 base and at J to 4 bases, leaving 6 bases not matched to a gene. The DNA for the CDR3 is TGCGCCAGCAGCCAAGTCGCAGGACTAGCGTCAGATACGCAGTATTTT. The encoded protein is CASSQVAGLASDTQYF.